This T cell receptor beta chain was found in a study of shared T cell receptors in the human thymus. Sequenced by immunoSEQ multiplex PCR; TCRdb stores in-frame clones only, minus some. The repertoire has around 730,000 clones, approximately 83% of them found once; the top ten carry about 0.011%. J was trimmed by 8 bases and V by 6 bases; bases with no gene match: 12. This CDR3 spans 15 amino acids. CDR1 MNHEY and CDR2 SMNVEV come from the germline V gene (reference sequence). The sample was also reused in another study, on human thymus T cells. That report adds: Donors were healthy Finnish babies undergoing corrective operations for congenital heart defects. Thymic resections from corrective heart surgery supplied the tissue. V and J genes seemed to be used with bias in thymic and blood repertoires. Related research has reported that thymic repertoires overlap highly among unrelated individuals.

The rearrangement uses TRBV27 and TRBJ2-1, with 8 bases lining up with TRBD2. The receptor was isolated from a girl under three years old with a congenital heart defect. Sequencing used thymocytes. CDR3 residues: CASRPAGLGTHEQFF. DNA of the CDR3: TGTGCCAGCAGACCAGCGGGACTAGGAACACATGAGCAGTTCTTC.